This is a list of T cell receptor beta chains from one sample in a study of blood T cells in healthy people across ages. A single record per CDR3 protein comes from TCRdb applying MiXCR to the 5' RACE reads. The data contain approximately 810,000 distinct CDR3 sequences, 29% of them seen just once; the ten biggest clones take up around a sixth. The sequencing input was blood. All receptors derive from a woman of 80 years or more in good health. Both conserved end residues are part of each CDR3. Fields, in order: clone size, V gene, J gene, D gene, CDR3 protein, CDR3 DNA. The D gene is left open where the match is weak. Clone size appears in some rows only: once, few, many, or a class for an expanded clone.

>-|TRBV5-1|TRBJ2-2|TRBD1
CASSKGQGAVGELFF
TGCGCCAGCAGCAAGGGACAGGGGGCGGTCGGGGAGCTGTTTTTT
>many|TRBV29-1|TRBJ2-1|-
CSVQAGVANEQFF
TGCAGCGTTCAGGCAGGGGTTGCAAATGAGCAGTTCTTC
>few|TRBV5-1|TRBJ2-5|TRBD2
CASSLPGLAGGAKETQYF
TGCGCCAGCAGCTTACCGGGACTAGCGGGGGGCGCCAAAGAGACCCAGTACTTC
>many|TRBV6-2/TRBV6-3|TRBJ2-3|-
CASSYSPLKGNVPDTQYF
TGTGCCAGCAGTTACTCCCCGTTGAAGGGAAATGTACCAGATACGCAGTATTTT
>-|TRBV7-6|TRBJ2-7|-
CASSVQGPGEQYF
TGTGCCAGCAGCGTACAGGGTCCTGGGGAGCAGTACTTC
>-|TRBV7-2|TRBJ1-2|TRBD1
CASSPGQGNNYGYTF
TGTGCCAGCAGCCCCGGACAGGGCAACAACTATGGCTACACCTTC
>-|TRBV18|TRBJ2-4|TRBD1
CVSSLPGQKIQGNIQYF
TGTGTCAGCTCATTACCGGGACAGAAAATTCAGGGTAACATTCAGTACTTC
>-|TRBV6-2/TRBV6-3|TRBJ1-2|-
CASSYSARFGYTF
TGTGCCAGCAGTTACTCGGCGAGGTTTGGCTACACCTTC
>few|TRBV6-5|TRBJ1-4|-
CASSYKAARAATNEKLFF
TGTGCCAGCAGTTACAAGGCCGCCAGAGCCGCAACTAATGAAAAACTGTTTTTT
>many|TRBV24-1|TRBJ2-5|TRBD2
CATSDFGLAGSQETQYF
TGTGCCACCAGTGACTTCGGACTAGCGGGATCACAAGAGACCCAGTACTTC
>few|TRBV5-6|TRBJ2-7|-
CASSQTEMSEQYF
TGTGCCAGCAGCCAGACTGAGATGAGCGAGCAGTACTTC
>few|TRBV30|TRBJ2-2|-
CAWRQGRGGELFF
TGTGCCTGGAGGCAGGGAAGGGGCGGGGAGCTGTTTTTT
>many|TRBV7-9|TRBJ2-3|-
CASSLQGRGGDTQYF
TGTGCCAGCAGCTTACAGGGTAGGGGTGGCGATACGCAGTATTTT
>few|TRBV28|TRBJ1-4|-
CASSFAREKGKLFF
TGTGCCAGCAGTTTCGCCAGGGAGAAAGGAAAACTGTTTTTT
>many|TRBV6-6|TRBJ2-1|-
CASRGWGAVSYNEQFF
TGTGCCAGCAGGGGGTGGGGGGCAGTGTCCTACAATGAGCAGTTCTTC
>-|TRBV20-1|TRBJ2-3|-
CSAPGNTDTQYF
TGCAGTGCTCCGGGTAACACAGATACGCAGTATTTT
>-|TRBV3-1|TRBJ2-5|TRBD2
CASSQSGGVETQYF
TGTGCCAGCAGCCAAAGCGGGGGGGTGGAGACCCAGTACTTC
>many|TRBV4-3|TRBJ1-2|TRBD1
CASSHTGQGMYGYTF
TGCGCCAGCAGCCACACGGGACAGGGAATGTATGGCTACACCTTC
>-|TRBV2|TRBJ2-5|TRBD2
CASSLAGPRQTQYF
TGTGCCAGCTCTCTAGCGGGGCCAAGGCAGACCCAGTACTTC
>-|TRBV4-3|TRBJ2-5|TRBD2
CASSPTSGRGETQYF
TGCGCCAGCAGCCCGACTAGCGGGAGGGGTGAGACCCAGTACTTC
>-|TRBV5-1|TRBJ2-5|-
CASSSASAQETQYF
TGCGCCAGCAGCTCTGCTAGCGCCCAAGAGACCCAGTACTTC
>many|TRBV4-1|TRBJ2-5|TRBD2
CASSPLEKPGLAGRETQYF
TGCGCCAGCAGCCCTCTGGAGAAACCGGGACTAGCGGGGCGGGAGACCCAGTACTTC
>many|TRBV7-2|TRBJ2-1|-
CASSPSGTGSSYNEQFF
TGTGCCAGCAGCCCGTCCGGGACGGGGAGCTCCTACAATGAGCAGTTCTTC
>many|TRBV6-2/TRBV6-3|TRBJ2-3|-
CASSPAGVKYSQYF
TGTGCCAGCAGTCCGGCAGGGGTCAAATATTCGCAGTATTTT
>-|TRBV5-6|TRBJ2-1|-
CASSFRGRGINEQFF
TGTGCCAGCAGCTTCCGGGGCAGGGGAATCAATGAGCAGTTCTTC
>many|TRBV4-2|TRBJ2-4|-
CASSLLSGTKNIQYF
TGTGCCAGCAGCCTACTATCGGGGACCAAAAACATTCAGTACTTC
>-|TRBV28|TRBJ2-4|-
CASSFPGGIQYF
TGTGCCAGCAGTTTCCCGGGCGGTATTCAGTACTTC
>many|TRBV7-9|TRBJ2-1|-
CASLTAGFSHNEQFF
TGTGCCAGTCTAACTGCGGGGTTTAGCCACAATGAGCAGTTCTTC
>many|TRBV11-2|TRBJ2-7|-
CASRERTQSTYEQYF
TGTGCCAGCAGAGAAAGGACACAGTCCACCTACGAGCAGTACTTC
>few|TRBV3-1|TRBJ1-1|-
CASSENGNTEAFF
TGTGCCAGCAGCGAGAATGGGAACACTGAAGCTTTCTTT
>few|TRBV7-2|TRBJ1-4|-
CASSLSGLNEKLFF
TGTGCCAGCAGCTTATCGGGACTTAATGAAAAACTGTTTTTT
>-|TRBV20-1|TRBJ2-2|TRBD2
CSARRSSGGVLFF
TGCAGTGCTAGAAGGTCTTCCGGGGGGGTGCTGTTTTTT
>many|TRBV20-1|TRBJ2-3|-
CSALGPTDTQYF
TGCAGTGCCCTCGGGCCTACGGATACGCAGTATTTT
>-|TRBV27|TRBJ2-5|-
CASRNLGGTQETQYF
TGTGCCAGCAGGAATTTGGGGGGGACACAAGAGACCCAGTACTTC
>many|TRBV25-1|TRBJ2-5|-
CASRRTAKETQYF
TGTGCCAGCAGACGGACGGCAAAAGAGACCCAGTACTTC
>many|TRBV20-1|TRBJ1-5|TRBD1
CSARDPGQGVQPQHF
TGCAGTGCTAGAGACCCGGGACAGGGGGTTCAGCCCCAGCATTTT
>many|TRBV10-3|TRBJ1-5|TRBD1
CAISEIGGKDQPQHF
TGTGCCATCAGTGAAATAGGGGGCAAGGATCAGCCCCAGCATTTT
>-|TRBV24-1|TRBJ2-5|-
CATSVGGPGARETQYF
TGTGCCACCAGTGTCGGGGGTCCAGGGGCACGAGAGACCCAGTACTTC
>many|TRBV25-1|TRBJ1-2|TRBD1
CASSEDRGRNYGYTF
TGTGCCAGCAGTGAGGACAGGGGGCGTAACTATGGCTACACCTTC
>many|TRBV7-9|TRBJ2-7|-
CASSLVGGRFYEQYF
TGTGCCAGCAGCTTAGTGGGGGGGCGATTTTACGAGCAGTACTTC
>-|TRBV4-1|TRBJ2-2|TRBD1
CASSQGQGAWGTGELFF
TGCGCCAGCAGCCAAGGGCAGGGGGCATGGGGCACCGGGGAGCTGTTTTTT
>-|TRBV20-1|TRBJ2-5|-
CSATRGNEQYF
TGCAGTGCTACAAGGGGGAATGAGCAGTACTTC
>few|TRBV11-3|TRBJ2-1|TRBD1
CASSFGQGYNEQFF
TGTGCCAGCAGCTTCGGACAGGGCTACAATGAGCAGTTCTTC
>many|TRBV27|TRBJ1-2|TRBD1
CATTRTGGNYGYTF
TGTGCCACGACTAGGACAGGGGGAAACTATGGCTACACCTTC
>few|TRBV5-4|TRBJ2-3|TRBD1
CASSLGTGKDTQYF
TGTGCCAGCAGCTTGGGGACAGGCAAGGATACGCAGTATTTT
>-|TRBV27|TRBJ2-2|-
CASSNPTGELFF
TGTGCCAGCAGTAATCCCACCGGGGAGCTGTTTTTT
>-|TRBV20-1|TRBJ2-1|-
CRAYKGREQFF
TGCAGGGCGTACAAGGGACGCGAGCAGTTCTTC
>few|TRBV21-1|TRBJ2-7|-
CASSKLPDLNGVWSDEQYF
TGTGCCAGCAGCAAACTTCCCGACCTAAACGGAGTATGGTCCGACGAGCAGTACTTC
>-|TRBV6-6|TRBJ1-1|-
CASKRNTEAFF
TGTGCCAGCAAACGGAACACTGAAGCTTTCTTT
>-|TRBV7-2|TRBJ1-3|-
CASSTRTVSGNTIYF
TGTGCCAGCAGCACCCGGACCGTCTCTGGAAACACCATATATTTT
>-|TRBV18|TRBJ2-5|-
CASSQQTDPQETQYF
TGTGCCAGCTCACAGCAGACGGACCCCCAAGAGACCCAGTACTTC
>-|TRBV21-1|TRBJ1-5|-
CASSKKVEGRHQPQHF
TGTGCCAGCAGCAAAAAGGTCGAGGGGAGGCATCAGCCCCAGCATTTT